This T cell receptor (beta chain) was observed in a study of blood T cell repertoires in COVID-19. For the study at large: Researchers got acute and convalescent COVID-19 samples from the United States, Italy and Spain. PBMCs, B-cell-depleted T cells, or T cells provided the cDNA or gDNA that made up the material.

The germline V and J ends were trimmed by 1 base and 0 bases, with 6 bases remaining between them. Germline V lookup: CDR1 SGHVS, CDR2 FQNEAQ. The CDR3 sequence is 14 residues long. In the study's own analysis: Amplified reference gene primers provided the basis for estimating nucleated cell counts. Assay used: immunoSEQ multiplex PCR; TCRdb lists only in-frame clones, some missing. The V and J calls and clone size were taken over from that table, and D and trimming were inferred from the DNA. This sample has about 410,000 clones; approximately 90% occur once, and the top ten carry roughly 1.6%. The Seattle site enrolled patients during active infection and followed them longitudinally.

Sequencing input: peripheral blood. This sequence joins TRBV7-8 and TRBJ1-2, with D uncertain. The TCR was taken from a woman aged 40 to 50 with COVID-19, enrolled during active disease. CDR3 amino acids: CASSLGETNYGYTF. The CDR3 nucleotides are TGTGCCAGCAGCTTAGGGGAGACTAACTATGGCTACACCTTC.